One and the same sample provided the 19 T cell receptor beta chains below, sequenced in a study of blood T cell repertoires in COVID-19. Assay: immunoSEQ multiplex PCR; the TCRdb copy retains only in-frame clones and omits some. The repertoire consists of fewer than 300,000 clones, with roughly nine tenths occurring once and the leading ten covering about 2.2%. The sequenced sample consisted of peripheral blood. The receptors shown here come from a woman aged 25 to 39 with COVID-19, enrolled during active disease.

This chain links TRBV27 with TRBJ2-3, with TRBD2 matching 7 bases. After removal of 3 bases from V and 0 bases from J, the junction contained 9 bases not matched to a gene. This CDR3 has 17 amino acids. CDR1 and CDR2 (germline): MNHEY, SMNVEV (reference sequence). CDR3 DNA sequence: TGTGCCAGCAGTTTTTGGCGGGAGACAATTAGCACAGATACGCAGTATTTT. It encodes CASSFWRETISTDTQYF.

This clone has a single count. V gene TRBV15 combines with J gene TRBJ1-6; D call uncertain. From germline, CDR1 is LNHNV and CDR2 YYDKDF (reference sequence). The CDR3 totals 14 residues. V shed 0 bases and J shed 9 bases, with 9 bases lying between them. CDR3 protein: CATSRDLAPSPLHF. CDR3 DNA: TGTGCCACCAGCAGAGATCTGGCACCTTCACCCCTCCACTTT.

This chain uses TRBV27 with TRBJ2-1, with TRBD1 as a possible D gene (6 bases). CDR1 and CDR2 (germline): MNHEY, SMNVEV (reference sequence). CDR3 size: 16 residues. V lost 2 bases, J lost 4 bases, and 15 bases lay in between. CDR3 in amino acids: CASSLPGTRFYNEQFF. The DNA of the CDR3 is TGTGCCAGCAGTTTACCCGGGACACGATTTTACAATGAGCAGTTCTTC.

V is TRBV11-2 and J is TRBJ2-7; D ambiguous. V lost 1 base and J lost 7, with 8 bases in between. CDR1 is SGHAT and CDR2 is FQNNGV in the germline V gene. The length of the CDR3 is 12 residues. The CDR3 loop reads CASSLGSVEQYF. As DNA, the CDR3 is TGTGCCAGCAGCTTAGGTTCAGTTGAGCAGTACTTC.

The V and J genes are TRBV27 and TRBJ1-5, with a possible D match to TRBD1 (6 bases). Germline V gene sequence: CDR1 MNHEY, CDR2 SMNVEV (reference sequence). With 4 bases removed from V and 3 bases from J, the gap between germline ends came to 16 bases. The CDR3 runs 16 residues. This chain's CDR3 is CASSSIIRGSNQPQHF. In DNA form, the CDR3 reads TGTGCCAGCAGTTCGATTATCAGGGGTTCCAATCAGCCCCAGCATTTT.

In nucleotides, the CDR3 is TGTGCCAGCAGGGCGGGCAATCAGCCCCAGCATTTT. Translated: CASRAGNQPQHF. The rearrangement joins TRBV25-1 to TRBJ1-5; no reliable D call. In germline, CDR1 is MGHDK, CDR2 SYGVNS. The germline V and J ends were trimmed by 6 bases and 2 bases, with 5 bases remaining between them. The CDR3 loop spans 12 amino acids.

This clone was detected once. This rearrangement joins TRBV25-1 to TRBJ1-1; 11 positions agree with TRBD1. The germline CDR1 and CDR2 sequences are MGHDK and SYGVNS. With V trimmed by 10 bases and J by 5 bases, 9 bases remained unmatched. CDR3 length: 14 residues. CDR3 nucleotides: TGTGCCACCCGATCGGACAGGGGGCAGACTGAAGCTTTCTTT. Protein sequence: CATRSDRGQTEAFF.

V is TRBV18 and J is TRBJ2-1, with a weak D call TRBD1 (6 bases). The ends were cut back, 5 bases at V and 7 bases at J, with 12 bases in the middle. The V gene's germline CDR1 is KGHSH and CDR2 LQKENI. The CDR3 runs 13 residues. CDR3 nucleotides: TGTGCCAGCTCATCGGACAGAAGGAATGAGCAGTTCTTC. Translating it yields CASSSDRRNEQFF.

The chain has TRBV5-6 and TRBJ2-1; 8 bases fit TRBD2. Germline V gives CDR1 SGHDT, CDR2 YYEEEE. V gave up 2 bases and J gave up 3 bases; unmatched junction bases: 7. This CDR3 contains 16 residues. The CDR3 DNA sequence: TGTGCCAGCAGCTTAAAGCGGGAGTCCGACTACAATGAGCAGTTCTTC. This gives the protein CASSLKRESDYNEQFF.

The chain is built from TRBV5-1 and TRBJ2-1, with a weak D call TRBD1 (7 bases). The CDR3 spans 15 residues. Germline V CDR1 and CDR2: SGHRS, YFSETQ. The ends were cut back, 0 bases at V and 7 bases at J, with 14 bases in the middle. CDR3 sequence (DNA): TGCGCCAGCAGCTTGGATGGCAGGGGGGATAATGAGCAGTTCTTC. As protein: CASSLDGRGDNEQFF.

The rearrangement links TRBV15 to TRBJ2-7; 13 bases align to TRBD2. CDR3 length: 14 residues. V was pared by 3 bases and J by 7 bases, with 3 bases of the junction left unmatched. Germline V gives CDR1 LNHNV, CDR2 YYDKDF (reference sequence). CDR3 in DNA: TGTGCCACCAGCAGTGGACTAGCGGGAGAGGAGCAGTACTTC. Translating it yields CATSSGLAGEEQYF.

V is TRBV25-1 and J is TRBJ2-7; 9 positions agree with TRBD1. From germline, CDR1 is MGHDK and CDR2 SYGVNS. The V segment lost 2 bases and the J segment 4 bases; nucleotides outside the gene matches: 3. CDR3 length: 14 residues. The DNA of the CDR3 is TGTGCCAGCAGTGAAACAGGGGGCGGGTACGAGCAGTACTTC. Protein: CASSETGGGYEQYF.

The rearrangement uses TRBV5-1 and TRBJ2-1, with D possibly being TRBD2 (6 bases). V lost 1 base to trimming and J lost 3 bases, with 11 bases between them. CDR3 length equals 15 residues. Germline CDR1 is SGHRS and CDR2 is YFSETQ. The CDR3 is CASSLFGSDYNEQFF. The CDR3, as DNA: TGCGCCAGCAGCTTGTTCGGGAGTGACTACAATGAGCAGTTCTTC.

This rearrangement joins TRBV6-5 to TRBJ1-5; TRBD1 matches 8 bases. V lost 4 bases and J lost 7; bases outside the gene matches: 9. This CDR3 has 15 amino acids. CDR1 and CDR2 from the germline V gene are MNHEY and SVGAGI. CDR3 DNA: TGTGCCAGCAGTTCCACCGGACAGGGAGGACAGCCCCAGCATTTT. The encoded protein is CASSSTGQGGQPQHF.

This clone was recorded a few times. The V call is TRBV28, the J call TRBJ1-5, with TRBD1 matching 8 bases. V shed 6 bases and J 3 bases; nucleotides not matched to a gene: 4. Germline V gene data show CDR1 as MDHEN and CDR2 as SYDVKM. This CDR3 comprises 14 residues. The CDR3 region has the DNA TGTGCCAGCAGGCAACAGGGGGACAATCAGCCCCAGCATTTT. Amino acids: CASRQQGDNQPQHF.

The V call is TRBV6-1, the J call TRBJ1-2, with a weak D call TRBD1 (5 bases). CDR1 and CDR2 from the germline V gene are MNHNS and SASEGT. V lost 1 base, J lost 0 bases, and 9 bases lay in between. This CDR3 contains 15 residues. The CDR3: CASSEVGHPNYGYTF. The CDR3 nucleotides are TGTGCCAGCAGTGAAGTGGGGCATCCTAACTATGGCTACACCTTC.

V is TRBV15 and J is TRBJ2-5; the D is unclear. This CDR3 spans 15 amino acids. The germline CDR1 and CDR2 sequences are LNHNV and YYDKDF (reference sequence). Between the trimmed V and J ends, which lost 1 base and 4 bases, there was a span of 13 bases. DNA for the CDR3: TGTGCCACCAGCAGAGGTAGCCCGCGGAGAGAGACCCAGTACTTC. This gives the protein CATSRGSPRRETQYF.

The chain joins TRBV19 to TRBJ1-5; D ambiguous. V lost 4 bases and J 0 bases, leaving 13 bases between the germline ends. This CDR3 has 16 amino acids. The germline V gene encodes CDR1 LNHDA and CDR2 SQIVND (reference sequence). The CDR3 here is CASSRDGFHSNQPQHF. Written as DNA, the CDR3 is TGTGCCAGTAGTAGAGACGGGTTCCATAGCAATCAGCCCCAGCATTTT.

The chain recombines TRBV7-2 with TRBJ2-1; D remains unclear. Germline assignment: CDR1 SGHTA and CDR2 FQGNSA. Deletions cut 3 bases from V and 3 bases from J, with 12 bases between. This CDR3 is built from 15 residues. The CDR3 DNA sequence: TGTGCCAGCAGCTTGAATCTACCGAACTACAATGAGCAGTTCTTC. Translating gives CASSLNLPNYNEQFF. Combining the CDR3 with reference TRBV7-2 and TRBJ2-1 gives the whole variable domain GAGVSQSPSNKVTEKGKDVELRCDPISGHTALYWYRQSLGQGLEFLIYFQGNSAPDKSGLPSDRFSAERTGGSVSTLTIQRTQQEDSAVYLCASSLNLPNYNEQFFGPGTRLTVL.